These 29 T cell receptor beta chains share one sample of origin, sequenced in a study of blood T cell repertoires in COVID-19. Produced via immunoSEQ multiplex PCR; TCRdb's table is partial and in-frame only. In the table there are about 120,000 clones, roughly nine tenths of which are singletons. Specimen: peripheral blood. Receptors originate from a man between 65 and 85 years old who had recovered from COVID-19.

This clone was recorded only once. V and J are TRBV6-5 and TRBJ1-2, with 7 nucleotides matching TRBD1. Germline lookup yields CDR1 MNHEY and CDR2 SVGAGI. V was pared by 2 bases and J by 2 bases, with 5 bases of the junction left unmatched. The CDR3 spans 15 residues. This CDR3 reads CASSYPDRVNYGYTF. CDR3 nucleotides: TGTGCCAGCAGTTACCCAGACAGGGTAAACTATGGCTACACCTTC.

V usage is TRBV2 and J usage is TRBJ1-4; 9 bases are shared with TRBD1. The CDR3 runs 14 residues. V shed 5 bases, J shed 4 bases, and the junction held 2 bases outside the gene matches. Germline assignment: CDR1 SNHLY and CDR2 FYNNEI. The CDR3 protein is CASSRGQGNEKLFF. Here the CDR3 DNA reads TGTGCCAGCAGTAGGGGACAGGGTAATGAAAAACTGTTTTTT. Complete variable domain (other parts from reference TRBV2 and TRBJ1-4): EPEVTQTPSHQVTQMGQEVILRCVPISNHLYFYWYRQILGQKVEFLVSFYNNEISEKSEIFDDQFSVERPDGSNFTLKIRSTKLEDSAMYFCASSRGQGNEKLFFGSGTQLSVL.

The V call is TRBV19, the J call TRBJ2-7; 9 bases fit TRBD1. This CDR3 is built from 14 residues. The junction had 5 bases not matched to a gene; V was cut back by 5 bases and J by 3 bases. Germline loops: CDR1 LNHDA, CDR2 SQIVND (reference sequence). CDR3 nucleotides: TGTGCCAGTAGTCCCACGGGACAGGGCTACGAGCAGTACTTC. Protein: CASSPTGQGYEQYF.

V is TRBV3-1 (or the pseudogene TRBV3-2) and J is TRBJ2-7, with D possibly matching TRBD1 (6 bases). The V end lost 4 bases, the J end lost 3 bases, and 16 bases lay between the germline ends. The CDR3 covers 15 residues. Germline lookup yields CDR1 LGHDT and CDR2 YNNKEL (reference sequence). As DNA, the CDR3 is TGTGCCAGCAGCCCCCCGGGACAACTTTTCTACGAGCAGTACTTC. Translated: CASSPPGQLFYEQYF.

This clone was seen only once. This sequence joins TRBV24-1 and TRBJ2-1, with D maybe TRBD1 (6 bases). CDR3 length: 14 residues. CDR1 KGHDR and CDR2 SFDVKD come from the germline V gene. V lost 5 bases to trimming and J lost 7 bases, with 14 bases between them. CDR3: CATSGQGTPNEQFF. Written as DNA, the CDR3 is TGTGCCACCAGTGGGCAGGGGACGCCTAATGAGCAGTTCTTC.

This clone appeared once. The chain links TRBV6-5 to TRBJ2-3, with 8 bases fitting TRBD2. The CDR3 loop spans 15 amino acids. Germline values: CDR1 MNHEY, CDR2 SVGAGI. With 5 bases clipped from V and 2 bases from J, the junction kept 6 bases outside the gene matches. The CDR3, as DNA: TGTGCCAGCAGTCGTAGCGGGGTCCACACAGATACGCAGTATTTT. This translates into CASSRSGVHTDTQYF.

This chain joins TRBV2 and TRBJ1-4; D remains unclear. Trimming cost V 7 bases and J 7 bases, with 10 bases left between them. This CDR3 is 12 amino acids long. Germline values: CDR1 SNHLY, CDR2 FYNNEI. The CDR3 nucleotides read TGTGCCAGCAAGGTCAGCGTTGAAAAACTGTTTTTT. Protein: CASKVSVEKLFF.

The chain couples TRBV5-1 to TRBJ2-1; D is possibly TRBD2 (6 bases). Germline CDR1 reads SGHRS; CDR2 reads YFSETQ. The V gene lost 0 bases and the J gene lost 2 bases, with 9 bases spanning the gap. The CDR3 is 15 amino acids. CDR3 bases: TGCGCCAGCAGCTTGGAGGCGGGAACCTACAATGAGCAGTTCTTC. It specifies CASSLEAGTYNEQFF.

This sequence joins TRBV28 and TRBJ1-4, with D tentatively TRBD1 (6 bases). CDR3 size: 16 residues. CDR1 and CDR2 (germline): MDHEN, SYDVKM. V shed 5 bases and J shed 5 bases, with 18 bases lying between them. CDR3 nucleotide sequence: TGTGCCAGCAGTGGTTCTCAGGGGATGACGAATGAAAAACTGTTTTTT. This codes for CASSGSQGMTNEKLFF.

The rearrangement uses TRBV10-3 and TRBJ2-5, with D possibly being TRBD2 (5 bases). The CDR3 runs 13 residues. V was trimmed by 6 bases and J by 7 bases, leaving 15 bases between them. Germline V gene data show CDR1 as ENHRY and CDR2 as SYGVKD. The CDR3 loop reads CAISDGGVGTQYF. CDR3 nucleotides: TGTGCCATCAGCGACGGAGGCGTGGGGACCCAGTACTTC.

The rearrangement links TRBV13 to TRBJ1-5; 8 positions match TRBD1. The V segment lost 0 bases and the J segment 6 bases; nucleotides outside the gene matches: 10. Germline lookup yields CDR1 PRHDT and CDR2 FYEKMQ (reference sequence). The CDR3 loop spans 17 amino acids. CDR3 DNA: TGTGCCAGCAGCTTAGGGTACAGGACAGGGCATCGTCAGCCCCAGCATTTT. Translating it yields CASSLGYRTGHRQPQHF.

V is TRBV19 and J is TRBJ2-5, with D uncertain. Germline CDR1 LNHDA, CDR2 SQIVND (reference sequence). The length of the CDR3 is 14 residues. V was clipped by 5 bases and J by 1 base, with 11 bases between them. The CDR3 DNA reads as TGTGCCAGTAGTTCACAGCAGACCCAAGAGACCCAGTACTTC. Its translation is CASSSQQTQETQYF.

This clone was detected a few times. This chain links TRBV7-8 with TRBJ2-1, with TRBD2 matching over 14 bases. J lost 7 bases, V lost 4 bases, and 12 bases had no gene match. This CDR3 contains 18 residues. The germline V gene encodes CDR1 SGHVS and CDR2 FQNEAQ. The CDR3 reads CASSSGLAGAPPLNEQFF. CDR3 bases: TGTGCCAGCAGCTCGGGACTAGCGGGAGCTCCGCCACTTAATGAGCAGTTCTTC.

The chain employs TRBV4-3 and TRBJ1-4; a weak D match, TRBD1 (5 bases). This CDR3 comprises 16 residues. The germline V gene encodes CDR1 LGHNA and CDR2 YSLEER. Trimming left V 3 bases short and J 6 bases short, with 17 bases between. CDR3 loop: CASSQKTETTDEKLFF. Here the CDR3 DNA reads TGCGCCAGCAGCCAGAAGACAGAAACGACGGATGAAAAACTGTTTTTT.

V is TRBV6-5 and J is TRBJ2-2; TRBD1 matches at 9 bases. The CDR3 covers 15 residues. V was clipped by 6 bases and J by 6 bases; unmatched bases: 8. Germline V CDR1 and CDR2: MNHEY, SVGAGI. CDR3: CASRPPGQGAGELFF. In DNA, the CDR3 is TGTGCCAGCAGACCCCCGGGACAGGGCGCCGGGGAGCTGTTTTTT.

The chain has TRBV2 and TRBJ1-4; no firm D call. Germline V gene sequence: CDR1 SNHLY, CDR2 FYNNEI. V was clipped by 0 bases and J by 6 bases, with 14 bases between them. The CDR3 is 16 amino acids. Here the CDR3 DNA reads TGTGCCAGCAGTGAAGCTCGGAGGGCGAGGGATGAAAAACTGTTTTTT. Amino acid sequence: CASSEARRARDEKLFF. The full variable domain, rest sourced from reference TRBV2 and TRBJ1-4, is EPEVTQTPSHQVTQMGQEVILRCVPISNHLYFYWYRQILGQKVEFLVSFYNNEISEKSEIFDDQFSVERPDGSNFTLKIRSTKLEDSAMYFCASSEARRARDEKLFFGSGTQLSVL.

The V call is TRBV27, the J call TRBJ1-2, with D possibly TRBD1 on 5 matching bases. V lost 8 bases, J lost 1 base, and 35 bases lay in between. The CDR3 runs to 21 residues. Germline V gene data show CDR1 as MNHEY and CDR2 as SMNVEV (reference sequence). This CDR3 is CASPQLAHLRTGLAFNYGYTF. The CDR3 DNA sequence: TGTGCCAGCCCACAGTTGGCCCATCTTCGAACAGGACTAGCTTTTAACTATGGCTACACCTTC.

The V and J genes are TRBV27 and TRBJ2-7; the match to TRBD1 covers 7 bases. The germline CDR1 and CDR2 sequences are MNHEY and SMNVEV (reference sequence). Trimming cost V 7 bases and J 3 bases; bases outside gene matches: 9. The CDR3 consists of 14 residues. CDR3 nucleotide sequence: TGTGCCAGCACAACCCCGGACAGGATCTACGAGCAGTACTTC. It yields the protein CASTTPDRIYEQYF.

The rearrangement uses TRBV19 and TRBJ2-1; possibly TRBD2 for D (7 bases). The CDR3 extends over 17 amino acids. Deletions cut 0 bases from V and 5 bases from J, with 17 bases between. Germline assignment: CDR1 LNHDA and CDR2 SQIVND (reference sequence). This CDR3 reads CASSIEGGGGIDNEQFF. CDR3 coding DNA: TGTGCCAGTAGTATAGAGGGGGGGGGCGGAATTGACAATGAGCAGTTCTTC.

This chain connects TRBV30 to TRBJ2-5; 11 positions match TRBD2. Germline V lookup: CDR1 GTSNPN, CDR2 SVGIG (reference sequence). The CDR3 is 16 amino acids. The V and J ends lost 2 bases and 4 bases, in that order; junction bases with no gene match: 9. This CDR3 is CAWSSIITSGRETQYF. The CDR3 DNA is TGTGCCTGGAGTTCTATAATAACTAGCGGGAGAGAGACCCAGTACTTC.

This chain links TRBV19 with TRBJ1-5; maybe TRBD1 (5 bases). V lost 3 bases to trimming and J lost 1 base, with 13 bases between them. The germline V gene encodes CDR1 LNHDA and CDR2 SQIVND (reference sequence). CDR3 length: 16 residues. CDR3 DNA sequence: TGTGCCAGTAGTATCGCGGGACGGACAAGCAATCAGCCCCAGCATTTT. This translates into CASSIAGRTSNQPQHF.

The count of this clone is one. The chain recombines TRBV11-3 with TRBJ1-1; no reliable D call. The CDR3 sequence is 14 residues long. Trimming removed 5 bases from V and 0 bases from J, with 10 bases in between. Germline V CDR1 and CDR2: SGHNT, YENEEA. For the CDR3, the DNA is TGTGCCAGCAGCCCGGGAGGAGTGAACACTGAAGCTTTCTTT. Its translation: CASSPGGVNTEAFF.

The chain employs TRBV6-5 and TRBJ1-5; D is unresolved. The germline V gene encodes CDR1 MNHEY and CDR2 SVGAGI. The CDR3 has 13 amino acids. V was shortened by 10 bases and J by 1 base, with 11 bases between the two germline ends. DNA for the CDR3: TGTGCCACGCGACGGAGGAGCAATCAGCCCCAGCATTTT. Residues: CATRRRSNQPQHF.

This chain connects TRBV7-9 to TRBJ2-7, with a weak D call TRBD1 (5 bases). The V end was cut by 1 base, the J end by 6 bases, with 10 bases between. The CDR3 spans 13 residues. Germline CDR1 reads SEHNR; CDR2 reads FQNEAQ (reference sequence). Written as DNA, the CDR3 is TGTGCCAGCAGCTTAGAAGGGGAAAGCGAGCAGTACTTC. Protein sequence: CASSLEGESEQYF.

This clone has more than one count but fewer than ten. The chain uses TRBV9 and TRBJ2-7, with 7 bases matching TRBD1. J was trimmed by 3 bases and V by 0 bases; bases with no gene match: 9. The CDR3 runs to 16 residues. Germline V gives CDR1 SGDLS, CDR2 YYNGEE. CDR3 residues: CASSVASRQGVYEQYF. The CDR3 nucleotides read TGTGCCAGCAGCGTAGCTTCGAGACAGGGCGTCTACGAGCAGTACTTC. The full variable domain, its missing parts supplied by reference TRBV9 and TRBJ2-7, is DSGVTQTPKHLITATGQRVTLRCSPRSGDLSVYWYQQSLDQGLQFLIQYYNGEERAKGNILERFSAQQFPDLHSELNLSSLELGDSALYFCASSVASRQGVYEQYFGPGTRLTVT.

This sequence joins TRBV4-2 and TRBJ2-1, with 8 bases identical to TRBD1. The germline gives CDR1 LGHNA, CDR2 YNFKEQ. CDR3 size: 17 residues. V shed 0 bases, J shed 7 bases, and the junction held 11 bases outside the gene matches. The CDR3 loop reads CASSQDWRTGWKNEQFF. DNA for the CDR3: TGTGCCAGCAGCCAAGATTGGCGGACAGGGTGGAAAAATGAGCAGTTCTTC.

There are a few counts of this clone. This chain joins TRBV7-9 and TRBJ2-1; D is possibly TRBD1 (7 bases). CDR3 size: 15 residues. The ends were cut back, 2 bases at V and 5 bases at J, with 13 bases in the middle. Germline CDR1 is SEHNR and CDR2 is FQNEAQ (reference sequence). The CDR3: CASSLRGGGNNEQFF. CDR3 sequence (DNA): TGTGCCAGCAGCTTAAGAGGGGGCGGGAACAATGAGCAGTTCTTC. Full variable domain (remainder filled in from reference TRBV7-9 and TRBJ2-1): DTGVSQNPRHKITKRGQNVTFRCDPISEHNRLYWYRQTLGQGPEFLTYFQNEAQLEKSRLLSDRFSAERPKGSFSTLEIQRTEQGDSAMYLCASSLRGGGNNEQFFGPGTRLTVL.

The chain employs TRBV2 and TRBJ1-2; no definite D call. Germline CDR1 SNHLY, CDR2 FYNNEI. This CDR3 contains 15 residues. V was pared by 5 bases and J by 4 bases, with 17 bases between. The CDR3 loop reads CASSFMGGTTYGYTF. CDR3 DNA sequence: TGTGCCAGCAGTTTCATGGGAGGAACGACCTATGGCTACACCTTC.

The chain links TRBV2 to TRBJ2-3; D not resolved. This CDR3 spans 14 amino acids. Trimming shortened V by 6 bases and J by 0 bases, and 10 bases separated the two germline ends. Germline CDR1 reads SNHLY; CDR2 reads FYNNEI. The CDR3 DNA sequence: TGTGCCAGCAGCGTTTTAACTAGCACAGATACGCAGTATTTT. Translation gives CASSVLTSTDTQYF.